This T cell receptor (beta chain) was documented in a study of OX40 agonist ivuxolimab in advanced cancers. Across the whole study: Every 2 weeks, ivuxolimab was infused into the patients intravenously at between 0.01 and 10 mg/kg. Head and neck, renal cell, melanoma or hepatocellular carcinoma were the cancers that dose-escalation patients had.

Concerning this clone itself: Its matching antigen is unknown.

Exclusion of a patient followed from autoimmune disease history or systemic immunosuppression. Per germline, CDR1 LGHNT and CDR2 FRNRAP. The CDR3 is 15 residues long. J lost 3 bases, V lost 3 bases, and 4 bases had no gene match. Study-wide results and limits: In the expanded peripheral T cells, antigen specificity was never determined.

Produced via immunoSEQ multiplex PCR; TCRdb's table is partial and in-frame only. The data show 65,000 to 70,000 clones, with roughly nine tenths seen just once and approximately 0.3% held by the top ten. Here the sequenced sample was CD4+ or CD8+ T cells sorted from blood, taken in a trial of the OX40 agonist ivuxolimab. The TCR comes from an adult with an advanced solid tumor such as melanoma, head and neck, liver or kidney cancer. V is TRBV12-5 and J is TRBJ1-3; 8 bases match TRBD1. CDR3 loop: CASGLGTGIGNTIYF. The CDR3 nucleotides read TGTGCTAGTGGTTTAGGGACAGGCATTGGAAACACCATATATTTT.